The 30 T cell receptor beta chains presented below share a single source sample, sequenced in a study of cytomegalovirus exposure and HLA in healthy donors. 60 Vbeta and 13 Jbeta primers were used in PCR. Method: immunoSEQ multiplex PCR; TCRdb's copy keeps in-frame clones and lacks some. The table shows about 180,000 clones, with around 80% occurring only once. The sample was PBMCs. These receptors all come from a man in his forties in good health and CMV-seronegative.

This clone was counted only a few times. V is TRBV5-4 and J is TRBJ1-2; the match to TRBD1 covers 9 bases. Germline V gene data show CDR1 as SGHNT and CDR2 as YYREEE (reference sequence). J gave up 8 bases and V 5 bases, and 22 bases lay outside the gene matches. The CDR3 spans 18 residues. CDR3 in DNA: TGTGCCAGCAGGATAACCTCTCGTCCCGGGACAGGGCGTAGCGGCTACACCTTC. Translated: CASRITSRPGTGRSGYTF. Filled out from reference TRBV5-4 and TRBJ1-2, the complete variable domain reads ETGVTQSPTHLIKTRGQQVTLRCSSQSGHNTVSWYQQALGQGPQFIFQYYREEENGRGNFPPRFSGLQFPNYSSELNVNALELDDSALYLCASRITSRPGTGRSGYTFGSGTRLTVV.

The chain recombines TRBV9 with TRBJ1-2; the D is unclear. Trimming cost V 6 bases and J 2 bases, with 11 bases left between them. Germline CDR1 and CDR2: SGDLS and YYNGEE. The CDR3 totals 13 residues. The CDR3 region has the DNA TGTGCCAGCACCACGAGCGGGAACTATGGCTACACCTTC. Its translation: CASTTSGNYGYTF.

This chain uses TRBV5-4 with TRBJ2-7; 14 nucleotides line up with TRBD2. Germline assignment: CDR1 SGHNT and CDR2 YYREEE (reference sequence). V was pared by 2 bases and J by 3 bases, with 4 bases of the junction left unmatched. CDR3 size: 16 residues. In DNA, the CDR3 is TGTGCCAGCAGCTTCGGACTAGCGGGAGGCTTCTACGAGCAGTACTTC. Amino acid sequence: CASSFGLAGGFYEQYF.

The CDR3 DNA reads as TGTGCCAGCAGCTTGGGACAGTTAAATGAAAAACTGTTTTTT. Residues: CASSLGQLNEKLFF. The rearrangement joins TRBV7-9 to TRBJ1-4; 7 bases agree with TRBD1. V dropped 3 bases and J dropped 5; count of bases not matched to a gene: 3. The CDR3 totals 14 residues. Per germline, CDR1 SEHNR and CDR2 FQNEAQ (reference sequence).

The CDR3 spells CASTGTSNSGELFF. CDR3 nucleotide sequence: TGTGCCAGCACCGGGACTAGCAACTCCGGGGAGCTGTTTTTT. J is TRBJ2-2 and V is TRBV18, with 9 nucleotides matching TRBD2. The CDR3 loop spans 14 amino acids. Germline V gives CDR1 KGHSH, CDR2 LQKENI. Unmatched junction bases numbered 7, after V lost 8 bases and J lost 6 bases.

There are a few counts of this clone. The rearrangement uses TRBV30 and TRBJ1-5, with TRBD1 as a possible D gene (6 bases). The V gene's germline CDR1 is GTSNPN and CDR2 SVGIG (reference sequence). This CDR3 has 14 residues. The V end lost 5 bases, the J end lost 3 bases, and 14 bases lay between the germline ends. The CDR3 DNA follows: TGTGCCTGGGCGAAAGGGGGTTACAATCAGCCCCAGCATTTT. The encoded protein is CAWAKGGYNQPQHF.

The chain combines TRBV6-5 with TRBJ2-7, with 7 bases matching TRBD2. Losses at the gene ends were 10 bases for V and 6 bases for J; bases not matched to a gene: 6. Germline loops: CDR1 MNHEY, CDR2 SVGAGI. This CDR3 region has 11 residues. Here the CDR3 reads CATGRGGEQYF. The CDR3 DNA is TGTGCCACGGGGAGGGGTGGCGAGCAGTACTTC.

This clone was recorded only once. The chain carries TRBV5-8 and TRBJ2-2, with 7 bases matching TRBD1. The J segment lost 6 bases and the V segment lost 2 bases, leaving 13 bases of the junction unmatched. The CDR3 has 17 residues. The germline V gene has CDR1 SGHTS and CDR2 YDEGEE. CDR3 protein: CASSFRGTSWSSGELFF. The DNA for the CDR3 is TGTGCCAGCAGCTTCAGGGGGACCTCCTGGAGTTCCGGGGAGCTGTTTTTT.

This clone was observed a handful of times. CDR3 region: CAISEGVGRSTDTQYF. CDR3 nucleotide sequence: TGTGCCATCAGTGAGGGTGTGGGGAGGAGCACAGATACGCAGTATTTT. This sequence joins TRBV10-3 and TRBJ2-3; D is perhaps TRBD2 (6 bases). The V end lost 2 bases, the J end lost 0 bases, and 12 bases lay between the germline ends. The CDR3 has 16 amino acids. Germline lookup yields CDR1 ENHRY and CDR2 SYGVKD.

The chain employs TRBV25-1 and TRBJ1-5, with 10 bases lining up with TRBD1. CDR3 length: 15 residues. V lost 4 bases, J lost 4 bases, and 4 bases stayed unmatched. Germline CDR1 MGHDK, CDR2 SYGVNS. CDR3 loop: CASSGRTGGNQPQHF. For the CDR3, the DNA is TGTGCCAGCAGTGGAAGGACAGGGGGAAATCAGCCCCAGCATTTT. The variable domain in full, with the rest retrieved from reference TRBV25-1 and TRBJ1-5, is EADIYQTPRYLVIGTGKKITLECSQTMGHDKMYWYQQDPGMELHLIHYSYGVNSTEKGDLSSESTVSRIRTEHFPLTLESARPSHTSQYLCASSGRTGGNQPQHFGDGTRLSIL.

The genes are TRBV2 and TRBJ2-3; tentative D call: TRBD1 (6 bases). Germline V gives CDR1 SNHLY, CDR2 FYNNEI. Trimming removed 6 bases at V and 10 bases at J, with 14 bases between. CDR3 size: 12 residues. Here the CDR3 DNA reads TGTGCCAGCAGGGTGGACGGACAGCCGCAGTATTTT. Its translation: CASRVDGQPQYF.

This sequence joins TRBV30 and TRBJ1-2; D is possibly TRBD1 (6 bases). CDR1 and CDR2 (germline): GTSNPN, SVGIG (reference sequence). The CDR3 length is 13 residues. The V and J ends lost 3 bases and 3 bases respectively, with 11 bases between them. The CDR3 DNA sequence: TGTGCCTGGAGGACAGGACGACACTATGGCTACACCTTC. It is translated as CAWRTGRHYGYTF.

The chain couples TRBV5-5 to TRBJ1-4; possibly TRBD1 for D (5 bases). CDR3 length: 13 amino acids. Germline-derived CDR1 and CDR2 are SGHKS and YYEKEE (reference sequence). With 6 bases removed from V and 4 bases from J, the gap between germline ends came to 10 bases. The CDR3 sequence is CASIQGLNEKLFF. The CDR3 DNA reads TGTGCCAGCATTCAGGGACTTAATGAAAAACTGTTTTTT.

The chain links TRBV20-1 to TRBJ2-1, with no clear D. Germline V gene data show CDR1 as DFQATT and CDR2 as SNEGSKA (reference sequence). The CDR3 extends over 11 amino acids. The V end was cut by 6 bases, the J end by 7 bases, with 10 bases between. CDR3: CSAARANEQFF. DNA of the CDR3: TGCAGTGCCGCAAGAGCGAATGAGCAGTTCTTC.

The chain links TRBV5-1 to TRBJ1-6; D possibly corresponds to TRBD1 (5 bases). The CDR3 is 17 residues long. Germline-derived CDR1 and CDR2 are SGHRS and YFSETQ. V was cut by 0 bases and J by 2 bases, with 12 bases left in between. For the CDR3, the DNA is TGCGCCAGCAGCTTGGGAAGTGGGGCCACCTATAATTCACCCCTCCACTTT. Amino acid sequence: CASSLGSGATYNSPLHF.

The sample holds one count of this clone. The J gene is TRBJ2-7, the V gene TRBV6-1, with 8 bases matching TRBD1. CDR1 is MNHNS and CDR2 is SASEGT in the germline V gene. With V trimmed by 2 bases and J by 3 bases, 18 bases remained unmatched. This CDR3 comprises 19 residues. The CDR3, as DNA: TGTGCCAGCAGTGAATTTGTGAGCTTGGCAGGGGGCCCGATCTACGAGCAGTACTTC. Its protein product is CASSEFVSLAGGPIYEQYF.

This chain links TRBV27 with TRBJ2-7, with a tentative D call TRBD2 (7 bases). This CDR3 spans 14 amino acids. The germline V and J ends were trimmed by 5 bases and 2 bases, with 13 bases remaining between them. Germline-derived CDR1 and CDR2 are MNHEY and SMNVEV (reference sequence). Here the CDR3 DNA reads TGTGCCAGCAGTCCCGGGGAGGGGGCCTACGAGCAGTACTTC. Translating gives CASSPGEGAYEQYF.

The genes are TRBV19 and TRBJ1-1; D is unresolved. In germline, CDR1 is LNHDA, CDR2 SQIVND (reference sequence). The CDR3 covers 11 residues. V shed 7 bases and J shed 4 bases, with 7 bases lying between them. The CDR3 DNA is TGTGCCAGTATTGGGCTCACTGAAGCTTTCTTT. Translated: CASIGLTEAFF.

The chain recombines TRBV27 with TRBJ2-5; TRBD1 agrees at 8 bases. Matching the DNA end better, TRBJ2-7 makes the J call doubtful. This CDR3 is 14 amino acids long. CDR1 is MNHEY and CDR2 is SMNVEV in the germline V gene (reference sequence). The CDR3 loop reads CASGLWDRIYEQYF. The CDR3 DNA follows: TGTGCCAGCGGGCTATGGGACAGGATCTACGAGCAGTACTTC.

The chain is built from TRBV18 and TRBJ1-4; 9 positions agree with TRBD1. The germline V gene encodes CDR1 KGHSH and CDR2 LQKENI. CDR3 length: 16 amino acids. V gave up 5 bases and J gave up 6 bases; unmatched junction bases: 10. In nucleotides, the CDR3 is TGTGCCAGCTCATCCGGACCGGGACAGGGCTATGAAAAACTGTTTTTT. This gives the protein CASSSGPGQGYEKLFF. The complete variable domain, with remaining parts taken from reference TRBV18 and TRBJ1-4, reads NAGVMQNPRHLVRRRGQEARLRCSPMKGHSHVYWYRQLPEEGLKFMVYLQKENIIDESGMPKERFSAEFPKEGPSILRIQQVVRGDSAAYFCASSSGPGQGYEKLFFGSGTQLSVL.

The CDR3 here is CASFGTRAGEKLFF. The CDR3 bases are TGTGCCAGCTTTGGGACTCGGGCGGGCGAAAAACTGTTTTTT. This chain uses TRBV18 with TRBJ1-4; the D gene is possibly TRBD1 (5 bases). The germline gives CDR1 KGHSH, CDR2 LQKENI. Trimming removed 7 bases from V and 8 bases from J, with 17 bases in between. The CDR3 extends over 14 amino acids.

The chain joins TRBV30 to TRBJ2-3; D not resolved. Per the germline V gene, CDR1 is GTSNPN and CDR2 is SVGIG (reference sequence). The CDR3 contains 11 residues. V lost 2 bases, J lost 6 bases, and 6 bases lay in between. The CDR3 loop reads CAWSLSDTQYF. The CDR3 DNA follows: TGTGCCTGGAGTTTATCGGATACGCAGTATTTT.

This clone showed up just a few times. This chain uses TRBV5-1 with TRBJ1-3, with D possibly matching TRBD1 (6 bases). The CDR3 consists of 14 residues. Trimming cost V 6 bases and J 4 bases, with 14 bases left between them. Germline CDR1 and CDR2: SGHRS and YFSETQ. CDR3 in amino acids: CASMKGEIGNTIYF. DNA of the CDR3: TGCGCCAGCATGAAGGGGGAAATAGGAAACACCATATATTTT.

V usage is TRBV4-3 and J usage is TRBJ2-2, with D tentatively TRBD2 (6 bases). Germline values: CDR1 LGHNA, CDR2 YSLEER. Trimming removed 2 bases at V and 8 bases at J, with 18 bases between. This CDR3 has 16 amino acids. The CDR3 loop is CASSQRTSTRKGELFF. The DNA of the CDR3 is TGCGCCAGCAGCCAACGTACTTCGACTAGAAAGGGGGAGCTGTTTTTT.

This clone was recorded once. The DNA for the CDR3 is TGTGCCAGCAGGGGGACAGGGACACCTTACGAGCAGTACTTC. Translated: CASRGTGTPYEQYF. J is TRBJ2-7 and V is TRBV21-1; the D segment call TRBD1 is taken from the table without a DNA check. TRBV21-1 constitutes a pseudogene. The CDR3 consists of 14 residues.

This sequence joins TRBV10-3 and TRBJ2-7, with D possibly TRBD1 on 5 matching bases. The CDR3 consists of 12 residues. The germline V and J ends were trimmed by 7 bases and 5 bases, with 12 bases remaining between them. Germline CDR1 is ENHRY and CDR2 is SYGVKD. DNA for the CDR3: TGTGCCATCAAGACAGATTACCACGAGCAGTACTTC. It yields the protein CAIKTDYHEQYF.

The CDR3 loop is CASSLSGQHHQETQYF. The DNA of the CDR3 is TGCGCCAGCAGCTTGAGCGGGCAGCACCATCAAGAGACCCAGTACTTC. The rearrangement links TRBV5-1 to TRBJ2-5; perhaps TRBD2 as D (6 bases). V dropped 1 base and J dropped 2 bases, with 15 bases sitting between them. The CDR3 covers 16 residues. Germline CDR1 is SGHRS and CDR2 is YFSETQ.

This clone was seen more than once but under ten times. This chain links TRBV5-1 with TRBJ1-2; 10 bases align to TRBD1. V shed 6 bases, J shed 7 bases, and the junction held 6 bases outside the gene matches. There are 13 residues in the CDR3. Germline V gene data show CDR1 as SGHRS and CDR2 as YFSETQ. The CDR3, as DNA: TGCGCCAGCATCGGGACAGGGGCCCCTGGCTACACCTTC. Protein sequence: CASIGTGAPGYTF.

The chain couples TRBV6-5 to TRBJ2-1, with 11 bases identical to TRBD2. Per germline, CDR1 MNHEY and CDR2 SVGAGI. The CDR3 length is 15 residues. V dropped 5 bases and J dropped 9; count of bases not matched to a gene: 9. CDR3 loop: CASSPGTSGVSEQFF. CDR3 sequence (DNA): TGTGCCAGCAGTCCGGGGACTAGCGGAGTCAGTGAGCAGTTCTTC.

This clone was counted once. The chain recombines TRBV9 with TRBJ2-1; 10 bases are a match to TRBD2. Germline assignment: CDR1 SGDLS and CDR2 YYNGEE. V gave up 0 bases and J gave up 8 bases; unmatched junction bases: 5. The CDR3 has 15 amino acids. CDR3 region: CASSVASGSSYEQFF. The CDR3 DNA sequence: TGTGCCAGCAGCGTAGCTAGCGGGAGTAGCTATGAGCAGTTCTTC. The full variable domain, with the rest looked up from reference TRBV9 and TRBJ2-1, is DSGVTQTPKHLITATGQRVTLRCSPRSGDLSVYWYQQSLDQGLQFLIQYYNGEERAKGNILERFSAQQFPDLHSELNLSSLELGDSALYFCASSVASGSSYEQFFGPGTRLTVL.